This T cell receptor (beta chain) was observed in a study of shared clonotypes between healthy human individuals. Regarding the study as a whole: Sequencing depth was a factor that was expected to affect clonotype sharing among donors.

There are 10 residues in the CDR3. The ends were cut back, 4 bases at V and 1 base at J, with 1 base in the middle. The germline V gene encodes CDR1 DFQATT and CDR2 SNEGSKA (reference sequence). Naive CD8 cells lacked CD45RO, underwent positive selection for CCR7 and left out terminally differentiated effector memory CD45RA+ cells. Genomic DNA (from each subset) was split evenly across several immunoSEQ plates. In the original workflow: ImmunoSEQ only sent back junction sequences with no quality scores, so filtering was done differently. Only in-frame clones appear in the TCRdb table, and some are missing; sequencing was by immunoSEQ multiplex PCR. For V, J and clone size, that table is used; D and trimming come from the DNA. The sample contains hundreds of thousands of clones, approximately 96% of which appear only once. A word on this clone: The antigen remains undetermined.

The clonotype comes from a woman younger than 45 in good health. The sequenced sample was naive CD8+ T cells sorted from blood. This chain uses TRBV20-1 with TRBJ1-2; D is unresolved. CDR3 sequence: CSAINYGYTF. The CDR3 nucleotides read TGCAGTGCTATTAACTATGGCTACACCTTC.